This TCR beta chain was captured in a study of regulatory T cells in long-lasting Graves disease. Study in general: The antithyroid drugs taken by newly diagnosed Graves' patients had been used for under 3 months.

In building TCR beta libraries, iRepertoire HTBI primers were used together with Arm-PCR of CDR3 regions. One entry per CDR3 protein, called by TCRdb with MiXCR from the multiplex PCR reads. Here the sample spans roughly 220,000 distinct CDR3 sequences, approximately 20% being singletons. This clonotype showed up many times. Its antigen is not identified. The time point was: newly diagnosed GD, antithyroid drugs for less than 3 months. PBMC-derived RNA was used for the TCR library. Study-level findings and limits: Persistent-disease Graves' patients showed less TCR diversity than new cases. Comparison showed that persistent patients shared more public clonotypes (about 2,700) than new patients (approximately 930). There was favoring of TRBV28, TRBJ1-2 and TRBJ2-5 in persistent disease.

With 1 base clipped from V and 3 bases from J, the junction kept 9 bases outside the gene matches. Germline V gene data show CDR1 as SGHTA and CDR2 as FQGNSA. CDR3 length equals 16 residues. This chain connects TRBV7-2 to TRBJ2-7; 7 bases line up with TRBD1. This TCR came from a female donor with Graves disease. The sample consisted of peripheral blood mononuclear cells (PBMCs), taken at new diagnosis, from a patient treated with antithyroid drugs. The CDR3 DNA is TGTGCCAGCAGCTTAGTGGGGTCGGGACAGAACTACGAGCAGTACTTC. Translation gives CASSLVGSGQNYEQYF.